The 19 T cell receptor beta chains in this list originate from one sample, sequenced in a study of blood T cell repertoires in COVID-19. Generated by immunoSEQ multiplex PCR, the TCRdb table keeps only in-frame clones and is missing some. The table has hundreds of thousands of clones, 80% to 90% seen once; the top ten hold about 3%. The sample was peripheral blood. The receptors derive from a woman aged 25 to 39 with COVID-19, enrolled during active disease.

The chain recombines TRBV7-8 with TRBJ1-1, with a possible D match to TRBD1 (6 bases). The germline V gene has CDR1 SGHVS and CDR2 FQNEAQ. V was shortened by 5 bases and J by 7 bases, with 11 bases between the two germline ends. The CDR3 has 12 residues. In DNA form, the CDR3 reads TGTGCCAGCAGCCGAGGGGGGGGTGAAGCTTTCTTT. Protein: CASSRGGGEAFF.

This clone was seen a few times. V usage is TRBV10-1 and J usage is TRBJ1-2; the match to TRBD1 covers 10 bases. Germline values: CDR1 WNHNN, CDR2 SYGVQD (reference sequence). The CDR3 has 12 residues. V shed 3 bases, J shed 13 bases, and the junction held 5 bases outside the gene matches. The DNA of the CDR3 is TGCGCCAGCAGTGAAGGAGACAGGGGGCCCACCTTC. This codes for CASSEGDRGPTF.

This clone was detected a few times. The chain is built from TRBV5-1 and TRBJ2-2; 9 positions agree with TRBD2. The CDR3 runs 18 residues. V gave up 4 bases and J gave up 6 bases; unmatched junction bases: 16. The germline V gene encodes CDR1 SGHRS and CDR2 YFSETQ. CDR3: CASSLQVGASGIPGELFF. The CDR3 nucleotides read TGCGCCAGCAGCCTCCAGGTTGGCGCTAGCGGGATCCCCGGGGAGCTGTTTTTT.

This clone occurred many times. The chain combines TRBV5-1 with TRBJ1-4; 9 bases match TRBD1. After removal of 5 bases from V and 4 bases from J, the junction contained 3 bases not matched to a gene. CDR1 is SGHRS, CDR2 YFSETQ, per germline. This CDR3 has 14 amino acids. CDR3 region: CASSPGQGNEKLFF. The CDR3 DNA is TGCGCCAGCAGTCCGGGACAGGGTAATGAAAAACTGTTTTTT.

The genes are TRBV7-8 and TRBJ2-1; 7 nucleotides match TRBD2. The CDR3 length is 14 residues. The V gene's germline CDR1 is SGHVS and CDR2 FQNEAQ. V was clipped by 5 bases and J by 3 bases; unmatched bases: 4. The DNA for the CDR3 is TGTGCCAGCAGCCCTCGGGACTACTACAATGAGCAGTTCTTC. Translation gives CASSPRDYYNEQFF.

CDR3 sequence reads: CASSQLTGGLAPLHF. The CDR3 DNA reads TGCGCCAGCAGCCAATTGACAGGGGGCCTAGCACCCCTCCACTTT. J is TRBJ1-6 and V is TRBV4-3, with 10 bases that match TRBD1. V trimming: 2 bases; J trimming: 11 bases; junction bases outside the gene matches: 6. The CDR3 is 15 amino acids. Germline V gene lookup returns CDR1 LGHNA and CDR2 YSLEER.

This clone has more than one count but fewer than ten. The DNA for the CDR3 is TGTGCCAGCAGTCGAGCTCCGACTAGCGGGGTACACAATGAGCAGTTCTTC. Its translation: CASSRAPTSGVHNEQFF. The chain has TRBV6-4 and TRBJ2-1; 11 bases line up with TRBD2. Germline V lookup: CDR1 MRHNA, CDR2 SNTAGT. The CDR3 contains 17 residues. V was pared by 5 bases and J by 5 bases, with 11 bases of the junction left unmatched.

In its sample, this clone was seen once. The chain joins TRBV27 to TRBJ2-3; 10 nucleotides match TRBD1. CDR3 size: 16 residues. J lost 3 bases, V lost 3 bases, and 6 bases had no gene match. Germline V gene data show CDR1 as MNHEY and CDR2 as SMNVEV (reference sequence). CDR3 DNA sequence: TGTGCCAGCAGTTTTAGGGGACAGGGGCCGACAGATACGCAGTATTTT. This sequence encodes CASSFRGQGPTDTQYF.

V and J are TRBV4-2 and TRBJ2-3; D is unresolved. The CDR3 length is 16 residues. V was trimmed by 3 bases and J by 1 base, leaving 14 bases between them. Germline CDR1 reads LGHNA; CDR2 reads YNFKEQ. Written as DNA, the CDR3 is TGTGCCAGCAGCCACCCCAACCCCCTAGGCACAGATACGCAGTATTTT. As protein: CASSHPNPLGTDTQYF.

The genes are TRBV11-2 and TRBJ2-7, with a possible D match to TRBD2 (5 bases). Trimming took off 0 bases at V and 3 bases at J, with 6 bases between the two ends. The CDR3 contains 13 residues. CDR1 and CDR2 from the germline V gene are SGHAT and FQNNGV. The CDR3 loop is CASSLERGYEQYV. The CDR3 region has the DNA TGTGCCAGCAGCTTAGAACGGGGCTACGAGCAGTACGTC.

There are a few counts of this clone. The rearrangement joins TRBV5-8 to TRBJ2-2; TRBD2 matches at 11 bases. The CDR3 is 17 amino acids. Losses at the gene ends were 2 bases for V and 1 base for J; bases not matched to a gene: 4. The V gene's germline CDR1 is SGHTS and CDR2 YDEGEE. The CDR3 DNA follows: TGTGCCAGCAGCTTTCCGACTAGCGGGATGAACACCGGGGAGCTGTTTTTT. Protein: CASSFPTSGMNTGELFF.

The chain joins TRBV7-9 to TRBJ2-3, with 9 bases fitting TRBD1. The germline V gene has CDR1 SEHNR and CDR2 FQNEAQ (reference sequence). V lost 6 bases and J lost 2; bases outside the gene matches: 6. The CDR3 consists of 15 residues. CDR3 loop: CASSYRGPDTDTQYF. CDR3 sequence (DNA): TGTGCCAGCAGTTACAGGGGGCCCGACACAGATACGCAGTATTTT.

A few counts support this clone. CDR3 DNA sequence: TGTGCCGGGGACAGGGGTCCTTCTGGAAACACCATATATTTT. It is translated as CAGDRGPSGNTIYF. The V and J genes are TRBV19 and TRBJ1-3; 10 bases fit TRBD1. Germline-derived CDR1 and CDR2 are LNHDA and SQIVND (reference sequence). The ends lost 11 bases at V and 1 base at J; junction bases unmatched: 5. CDR3 size: 14 residues.

The genes are TRBV27 and TRBJ1-2; TRBD1 might be the D (6 bases). The V end was cut by 4 bases, the J end by 2 bases, with 11 bases between. Germline-derived CDR1 and CDR2 are MNHEY and SMNVEV (reference sequence). The CDR3 is 14 residues long. The CDR3 DNA reads as TGTGCCAGCAGTTCACAGGACAGCAACTATGGCTACACCTTC. This sequence encodes CASSSQDSNYGYTF.

The chain employs TRBV7-6 and TRBJ2-7, with 7 bases that match TRBD2. V shed 5 bases, J shed 5 bases, and the junction held 6 bases outside the gene matches. CDR1 and CDR2 from the germline V gene are SGHVS and FNYEAQ. There are 13 residues in the CDR3. The CDR3 coding sequence is TGTGCCAGCAGCCGGACTAGTTTAAACGAGCAGTACTTC. This translates into CASSRTSLNEQYF.

V gene TRBV6-5 combines with J gene TRBJ2-3; a weak D match, TRBD1 (5 bases). This CDR3 contains 13 residues. Germline CDR1 and CDR2: MNHEY and SVGAGI. Trimming removed 0 bases at V and 4 bases at J, with 5 bases between. CDR3 bases: TGTGCCAGCAGTTACTCAGGGGCAGATACGCAGTATTTT. This encodes CASSYSGADTQYF.

This chain links TRBV2 with TRBJ2-3; D is perhaps TRBD1 (5 bases). The CDR3 has 13 amino acids. The germline V gene has CDR1 SNHLY and CDR2 FYNNEI. Trimming left V 8 bases short and J 3 bases short, with 12 bases between. The CDR3 region is CASLPGLTDTQYF. The CDR3 DNA is TGTGCCAGCTTACCAGGGTTGACAGATACGCAGTATTTT.

This clone was seen once. The gene calls are TRBV21-1 and TRBJ2-1; the tabulated D call, TRBD2, remains unverified against the DNA. TRBV21-1 is annotated as a pseudogene. The CDR3 is 13 residues long. The CDR3, as DNA: TGTGCCAGCACCTACCGGTTCTACAATGAGCAGTTCTTC. Protein sequence: CASTYRFYNEQFF.

The chain recombines TRBV19 with TRBJ2-1, with 8 nucleotides matching TRBD2. The CDR3 has 17 residues. Germline lookup yields CDR1 LNHDA and CDR2 SQIVND (reference sequence). V gave up 3 bases and J gave up 4 bases; unmatched junction bases: 11. CDR3 DNA sequence: TGTGCCAGTAGTATGGGGATCCTAGCGGGTCAGTACAATGAGCAGTTCTTC. Protein: CASSMGILAGQYNEQFF.